The 14 T cell receptor beta chains in this list originate from one sample, sequenced in a study of cytomegalovirus exposure and HLA in healthy donors (dated by TCRdb to 2017 to 2019). The library was prepared using the immunoSEQ multiplex PCR assay. TCRdb holds this immuneACCESS table with in-frame rearrangements only. Some clones are missing; in checked studies, unresolved V genes explain under half, and the rest has no known cause. The sample records more than 55,000 clones, approximately 88% of which are singletons. Around 1.3% of the sample lies in the top ten. Sequencing was done on a sample of PBMCs. Receptors were obtained from a woman between 18 and 29 years old in good health and CMV-seronegative.

The V and J genes are TRBV5-8 and TRBJ1-5, with 9 bases that match TRBD1. The V gene end was trimmed by 4 bases and the J gene end by 4 bases; junction bases not matched to a gene: 9. Germline assignment: CDR1 SGHTS and CDR2 YDEGEE. CDR3 length equals 16 residues. This chain's CDR3 is CASSLFTGGRNQPQHF. The CDR3 bases are TGTGCCAGCAGCCTTTTTACAGGGGGCCGGAATCAGCCCCAGCATTTT.

V and J are TRBV6-1 and TRBJ1-2; D possibly corresponds to TRBD1 (5 bases). The CDR3 is 16 amino acids. The germline CDR1 and CDR2 sequences are MNHNS and SASEGT. V dropped 2 bases and J dropped 4 bases, with 17 bases sitting between them. The DNA of the CDR3 is TGTGCCAGCAGTGAACGCGTCCAGGGCCCCCCCTATGGCTACACCTTC. Its protein is CASSERVQGPPYGYTF.

This sequence joins TRBV7-6 and TRBJ2-6, with 7 bases that match TRBD2. This CDR3 comprises 15 residues. J was trimmed by 2 bases and V by 5 bases; bases with no gene match: 3. Per the germline V gene, CDR1 is SGHVS and CDR2 is FNYEAQ. The CDR3 coding sequence is TGTGCCAGCAGCCCCGCGGGGGCTGGGGCCAACGTCCTGACTTTC. This gives the protein CASSPAGAGANVLTF.

J is TRBJ2-1 and V is TRBV6-4; 8 bases are shared with TRBD2. After removal of 7 bases from V and 0 bases from J, the junction contained 8 bases not matched to a gene. CDR1 and CDR2 (germline): MRHNA, SNTAGT. The CDR3 contains 16 residues. CDR3: CASTESSGTSYNEQFF. CDR3 sequence (DNA): TGTGCCAGCACCGAGAGTAGCGGGACCTCCTACAATGAGCAGTTCTTC.

The chain has TRBV11-2 and TRBJ2-5; D is perhaps TRBD2 (6 bases). Germline lookup yields CDR1 SGHAT and CDR2 FQNNGV. This CDR3 contains 16 residues. V shed 4 bases and J shed 5 bases, with 20 bases lying between them. The CDR3 here is CASSSAGWVRGETQYF. CDR3 DNA: TGTGCCAGCAGCTCCGCGGGGTGGGTGAGAGGGGAGACCCAGTACTTC. The variable domain in full, with the rest retrieved from reference TRBV11-2 and TRBJ2-5, is EAGVAQSPRYKIIEKRQSVAFWCNPISGHATLYWYQQILGQGPKLLIQFQNNGVVDDSQLPKDRFSAERLKGVDSTLKIQPAKLEDSAVYLCASSSAGWVRGETQYFGPGTRLLVL.

This chain links TRBV11-3 with TRBJ2-7, with D possibly being TRBD2 (6 bases). Between the trimmed V and J ends, which lost 1 base and 0 bases, there was a span of 7 bases. Germline CDR1 SGHNT, CDR2 YENEEA. The CDR3 covers 14 residues. The CDR3 DNA sequence: TGTGCCAGCAGCTTAGCGCGGGGCTCCTACGAGCAGTACTTC. Translation gives CASSLARGSYEQYF.

The V call is TRBV19, the J call TRBJ1-4, with 12 bases that match TRBD1. The CDR3 has 16 residues. CDR1 is LNHDA and CDR2 is SQIVND in the germline V gene (reference sequence). With 9 bases clipped from V and 0 bases from J, the junction kept 5 bases outside the gene matches. CDR3 amino acids: CASGTGGKATNEKLFF. CDR3 nucleotides: TGTGCCAGCGGGACAGGGGGCAAAGCAACTAATGAAAAACTGTTTTTT.

This clone qualifies as medium-sized. The chain couples TRBV4-1 to TRBJ1-2; D is unresolved. Per the germline V gene, CDR1 is MGHRA and CDR2 is YSYEKL. V lost 3 bases and J lost 0, with 8 bases in between. CDR3 length: 14 amino acids. The CDR3 nucleotides read TGCGCCAGCAGCCAGTCCGGAGCTAACTATGGCTACACCTTC. Translated: CASSQSGANYGYTF.

This chain joins TRBV4-2 and TRBJ2-7; a weak D match, TRBD2 (6 bases). This CDR3 is built from 16 residues. CDR1 is LGHNA and CDR2 is YNFKEQ in the germline V gene. The V end lost 0 bases, the J end lost 3 bases, and 15 bases lay between the germline ends. The CDR3 sequence: CASSQDEGGNFYEQYF. CDR3 bases: TGTGCCAGCAGCCAAGATGAGGGAGGCAACTTCTACGAGCAGTACTTC.

The chain joins TRBV10-2 to TRBJ1-6, with 8 positions matching TRBD1. V lost 4 bases, J lost 0 bases, and 5 bases stayed unmatched. Germline V lookup: CDR1 WSHSY, CDR2 SAAADI. The CDR3 spans 17 residues. The CDR3 is CASSGDRRSSYNSPLHF. CDR3 coding DNA: TGCGCCAGCAGTGGGGACAGGCGTAGCTCCTATAATTCACCCCTCCACTTT.

The rearrangement uses TRBV20-1 and TRBJ2-7; D possibly corresponds to TRBD1 (6 bases). This CDR3 is 11 amino acids long. From germline, CDR1 is DFQATT and CDR2 SNEGSKA (reference sequence). The V gene lost 6 bases and the J gene lost 5 bases, with 11 bases spanning the gap. The CDR3: CSAAQGDEQYF. The CDR3, as DNA: TGCAGTGCAGCACAGGGAGACGAGCAGTACTTC.

The chain is built from TRBV28 and TRBJ1-2, with 8 bases matching TRBD1. The CDR3 covers 15 residues. V lost 5 bases to trimming and J lost 4 bases; unmatched junction nucleotides: 9. Germline-derived CDR1 and CDR2 are MDHEN and SYDVKM. CDR3 protein: CASSLGTGAGYGYTF. DNA of the CDR3: TGTGCCAGCAGTCTCGGGACAGGCGCCGGCTATGGCTACACCTTC.

This chain links TRBV9 with TRBJ2-1; 11 bases match TRBD2. V gave up 1 base and J gave up 4 bases; unmatched junction bases: 10. The CDR3 length is 18 residues. The germline gives CDR1 SGDLS, CDR2 YYNGEE. CDR3 region: CASSVSWASGGFYNEQFF. The CDR3 DNA is TGTGCCAGCAGCGTAAGCTGGGCTAGCGGGGGGTTTTACAATGAGCAGTTCTTC.

The V gene is TRBV7-8, the J gene TRBJ2-3, with 8 bases that match TRBD1. V shed 7 bases, J shed 5 bases, and the junction held 17 bases outside the gene matches. Germline CDR1 reads SGHVS; CDR2 reads FQNEAQ. The CDR3 runs to 17 residues. The CDR3 region is CASISNPTGVIRDTQYF. DNA for the CDR3: TGTGCCAGCATCTCGAACCCGACAGGGGTTATTAGAGATACGCAGTATTTT.